Below, 25 T cell receptor beta chains from the same sample are listed, as sequenced in a study of blood T cell repertoires in COVID-19. The table came from immunoSEQ multiplex PCR; TCRdb's copy has only in-frame clones and leaves some out. Here the sample spans roughly 290,000 clones, 80% to 90% being singletons. The sequenced sample consisted of peripheral blood. These receptors were obtained from a man aged 25 to 40 with acute or convalescent COVID-19.

The chain combines TRBV7-8 with TRBJ1-5; 8 bases line up with TRBD1. Germline V gives CDR1 SGHVS, CDR2 FQNEAQ. This CDR3 is 19 amino acids long. V was clipped by 1 base and J by 2 bases; unmatched bases: 13. CDR3 loop: CASSLEDRARLRGNQPQHF. The CDR3 region has the DNA TGTGCCAGCAGCTTAGAGGACAGGGCGAGATTACGTGGCAATCAGCCCCAGCATTTT.

This chain uses TRBV13 with TRBJ1-1, with 8 bases identical to TRBD1. V gave up 5 bases and J gave up 0 bases; unmatched junction bases: 11. Germline V gene sequence: CDR1 PRHDT, CDR2 FYEKMQ (reference sequence). This CDR3 has 17 amino acids. The CDR3, as DNA: TGTGCCAGCAGCCGAAGGGGGCAGGGGGCCCTGAACACTGAAGCTTTCTTT. Translating gives CASSRRGQGALNTEAFF.

J is TRBJ2-6 and V is TRBV6-5; D gene unclear. Per the germline V gene, CDR1 is MNHEY and CDR2 is SVGAGI. CDR3 length: 15 residues. Trimming took 2 bases from V and 2 from J, leaving 7 bases between them. This CDR3 reads CASSYEAPGANVLTF. Here the CDR3 DNA reads TGTGCCAGCAGTTACGAAGCTCCTGGGGCCAACGTCCTGACTTTC.

This clone was picked up one time. The rearrangement joins TRBV6-5 to TRBJ1-2, with TRBD1 identical over 8 bases. V lost 2 bases and J lost 11; bases outside the gene matches: 10. This CDR3 has 14 amino acids. The V gene's germline CDR1 is MNHEY and CDR2 SVGAGI. The CDR3 loop is CASSYTLWTGYYTF. CDR3 in DNA: TGTGCCAGCAGTTACACCCTCTGGACAGGGTATTACACCTTC.

The rearrangement joins TRBV28 to TRBJ1-2; D is unresolved. CDR1 is MDHEN, CDR2 SYDVKM, per germline. V shed 2 bases and J shed 3 bases, with 7 bases lying between them. The CDR3 contains 13 residues. The CDR3 loop is CASSLRPDYGYTF. As DNA, the CDR3 is TGTGCCAGCAGTTTACGTCCAGACTATGGCTACACCTTC.

The chain links TRBV14 to TRBJ1-1; no firm D call. Germline V lookup: CDR1 SGHDN, CDR2 FVKESK. This CDR3 contains 14 residues. With 0 bases removed from V and 1 base from J, the gap between germline ends came to 6 bases. As DNA, the CDR3 is TGTGCCAGCAGCCAAGATCTAGAGAACACTGAAGCTTTCTTT. Translation gives CASSQDLENTEAFF.

The chain couples TRBV7-2 to TRBJ2-7; D not resolved. V lost 2 bases and J lost 2, with 7 bases in between. Per the germline V gene, CDR1 is SGHTA and CDR2 is FQGNSA. The CDR3 totals 13 residues. The CDR3 DNA sequence: TGTGCCAGCAGCTTACCGCAGACCTACGAGCAGTACTTC. This translates into CASSLPQTYEQYF.

The CDR3 nucleotides read TGTGCCAGTAGTACCACGGGAAGAGCCTACGAGCAGTACTTC. This encodes CASSTTGRAYEQYF. The chain employs TRBV19 and TRBJ2-7; a possible D gene is TRBD2 (5 bases). The V end lost 4 bases, the J end lost 2 bases, and 12 bases lay between the germline ends. CDR3 length equals 14 residues. Looked up from germline, CDR1 is LNHDA and CDR2 is SQIVND (reference sequence).

This sequence joins TRBV7-6 and TRBJ1-4; no firm D call. Trimming pared 5 bases from V and 1 base from J, leaving 14 bases between. The CDR3 consists of 16 residues. From germline, CDR1 is SGHVS and CDR2 FNYEAQ. This CDR3 reads CASSVRAGLTNEKLFF. For the CDR3, the DNA is TGTGCCAGCAGCGTGCGGGCCGGACTAACTAATGAAAAACTGTTTTTT.

The chain has TRBV27 and TRBJ1-1, with TRBD1 identical over 7 bases. The germline CDR1 and CDR2 sequences are MNHEY and SMNVEV (reference sequence). Trimming at V came to 7 bases and at J to 7 bases, leaving 9 bases not matched to a gene. The CDR3 consists of 13 residues. The CDR3, as DNA: TGTGCCAGCATCAAAGGCGGGACAGATGAAGCTTTCTTT. It codes for CASIKGGTDEAFF.

The CDR3 spells CASSGGTGDEKLFF. The CDR3 nucleotides are TGTGCCAGCAGCGGCGGGACAGGGGACGAAAAACTGTTTTTT. V gene TRBV7-9 combines with J gene TRBJ1-4; 10 nucleotides agree with TRBD1. Germline lookup yields CDR1 SEHNR and CDR2 FQNEAQ (reference sequence). J gave up 8 bases and V 5 bases, and 5 bases lay outside the gene matches. This CDR3 has 14 residues.

The gene calls are TRBV18 and TRBJ1-2, with 7 bases aligning to TRBD1. The CDR3 runs to 13 residues. The junction had 4 bases not matched to a gene; V was cut back by 3 bases and J by 6 bases. CDR1 is KGHSH and CDR2 is LQKENI in the germline V gene. For the CDR3, the DNA is TGTGCCAGCTCACCTAGGGACAGACATGGCTACACCTTC. Encoded protein: CASSPRDRHGYTF.

CDR3 DNA: TGTGCCAGCAGCGAGTCGGGACAGGCAAACTATGGCTACACCTTC. Protein: CASSESGQANYGYTF. This rearrangement joins TRBV9 to TRBJ1-2; the match to TRBD1 covers 8 bases. The CDR3 contains 15 residues. V dropped 3 bases and J dropped 2; count of bases not matched to a gene: 6. Germline lookup yields CDR1 SGDLS and CDR2 YYNGEE. Combining the CDR3 with reference TRBV9 and TRBJ1-2 gives the whole variable domain DSGVTQTPKHLITATGQRVTLRCSPRSGDLSVYWYQQSLDQGLQFLIQYYNGEERAKGNILERFSAQQFPDLHSELNLSSLELGDSALYFCASSESGQANYGYTFGSGTRLTVV.

This chain joins TRBV28 and TRBJ2-3, with D hard to call. CDR3 length: 13 amino acids. Looked up from germline, CDR1 is MDHEN and CDR2 is SYDVKM. The ends were cut back, 2 bases at V and 4 bases at J, with 7 bases in the middle. The CDR3 region has the DNA TGTGCCAGCAGTTTAGGCAAAGCAGATACGCAGTATTTT. This sequence encodes CASSLGKADTQYF.

The CDR3 spells CASSELPGNTEAFF. The CDR3 nucleotides are TGTGCCAGCAGTGAACTTCCCGGGAACACTGAAGCTTTCTTT. The chain recombines TRBV6-1 with TRBJ1-1; D is ambiguous. Per the germline V gene, CDR1 is MNHNS and CDR2 is SASEGT. Trimming shortened V by 2 bases and J by 1 base, and 8 bases separated the two germline ends. This CDR3 is built from 14 residues.

This clone came up once. The rearrangement joins TRBV5-4 to TRBJ2-1; no firm D call. CDR1 and CDR2 from the germline V gene are SGHNT and YYREEE (reference sequence). The V and J ends lost 0 bases and 6 bases respectively, with 10 bases between them. This CDR3 has 14 residues. CDR3 coding DNA: TGTGCCAGCAGCTTGGTGGCCTCGCCCAATGAGCAGTTCTTC. It codes for CASSLVASPNEQFF.

In this sample, this clone turned up many times. The chain is built from TRBV6-2 or TRBV6-3 and TRBJ2-1; 9 bases fit TRBD2. V was clipped by 0 bases and J by 3 bases; unmatched bases: 6. The germline V gene encodes CDR1 MNHEY and CDR2 SVGEGT. The length of the CDR3 is 17 residues. The CDR3, as DNA: TGTGCCAGCAGTTACTCGTCTCTAGCGGGGATCTACAATGAGCAGTTCTTC. It yields the protein CASSYSSLAGIYNEQFF.

The chain is built from TRBV5-4 and TRBJ2-1, with 10 bases that match TRBD2. Germline V gives CDR1 SGHNT, CDR2 YYREEE (reference sequence). This CDR3 has 14 residues. V was clipped by 2 bases and J by 7 bases; unmatched bases: 3. The CDR3 loop is CASSFSGRRNEQFF. The CDR3 nucleotides are TGTGCCAGCAGCTTTAGCGGGAGGAGGAATGAGCAGTTCTTC.

This clone has just one count. The chain carries TRBV28 and TRBJ1-1; D not certain. Trimming stripped 5 bases from V and 5 bases from J, with 9 bases between. Germline V CDR1 and CDR2: MDHEN, SYDVKM. The CDR3 is 12 amino acids. DNA for the CDR3: TGTGCCAGCAGTCTAACGGGAACTGAAGCTTTCTTT. This encodes CASSLTGTEAFF.

This chain links TRBV19 with TRBJ2-3, with a tentative D call TRBD1 (6 bases). CDR1 is LNHDA, CDR2 SQIVND, per germline (reference sequence). Deletions cut 5 bases from V and 3 bases from J, with 18 bases between. CDR3 length: 16 residues. This CDR3 is CASSSLGPTGTDTQYF. The CDR3 DNA reads as TGTGCCAGTAGTTCCCTCGGACCCACAGGGACAGATACGCAGTATTTT.

J is TRBJ2-1 and V is TRBV20-1; 8 bases agree with TRBD2. CDR1 is DFQATT and CDR2 is SNEGSKA in the germline V gene (reference sequence). The CDR3 covers 15 residues. V trimming: 3 bases; J trimming: 7 bases; junction bases outside the gene matches: 11. The CDR3: CSASMGRGGRNEQFF. The CDR3 coding sequence is TGCAGTGCTAGTATGGGACGGGGGGGCCGGAATGAGCAGTTCTTC.

This sequence joins TRBV29-1 and TRBJ2-1; 13 bases are shared with TRBD2. Trimming took 6 bases from V and 9 from J; bases not matched to a gene: 8. There are 14 residues in the CDR3. Germline V CDR1 and CDR2: SQVTM, ANQGSEA. In nucleotides, the CDR3 is TGCAGCGTCCGGACTAGCGGGAGAGGAGGTGAGCAGTTCTTC. It is translated as CSVRTSGRGGEQFF.

The V and J genes are TRBV28 and TRBJ1-2; TRBD1 agrees at 11 bases. Trimming removed 4 bases from V and 6 bases from J; junction bases left unmatched: 10. Germline V lookup: CDR1 MDHEN, CDR2 SYDVKM. CDR3 length: 16 residues. CDR3 protein: CASSSPSGTGGDGYTF. Written as DNA, the CDR3 is TGTGCCAGCAGTTCTCCCTCCGGGACAGGGGGAGATGGCTACACCTTC.

The genes are TRBV4-2 and TRBJ2-4, with TRBD2 as a possible D gene (5 bases). V gave up 0 bases and J gave up 4 bases, with 10 bases separating them. This CDR3 spans 15 amino acids. Germline CDR1 reads LGHNA; CDR2 reads YNFKEQ. The CDR3 spells CASSQDGLRKNIQYF. Written as DNA, the CDR3 is TGTGCCAGCAGCCAAGATGGACTCCGAAAAAACATTCAGTACTTC.

The chain uses TRBV2 and TRBJ1-5; maybe TRBD1 (6 bases). The ends were cut back, 8 bases at V and 3 bases at J, with 17 bases in the middle. The CDR3 spans 15 residues. Germline CDR1 reads SNHLY; CDR2 reads FYNNEI. The CDR3 nucleotides are TGTGCCAGCTCGCGAGACAGGCCTCACAATCAGCCCCAGCATTTT. Its protein is CASSRDRPHNQPQHF.